The 22 T cell receptor beta chains in this list originate from one sample, sequenced in a study of cytomegalovirus exposure and HLA in healthy donors. Primers for the PCR totalled 60 Vbeta and 13 Jbeta. Here immunoSEQ multiplex PCR was the method, and the copy in TCRdb shows in-frame clones only, minus some. The sample consists of roughly 180,000 clones, around 80% of them appearing once. The material sequenced was PBMCs. Every receptor here comes from a man between 18 and 29 years old in good health and CMV-seronegative.

The chain employs TRBV9 and TRBJ2-1, with 16 bases aligning to TRBD2. The germline CDR1 and CDR2 sequences are SGDLS and YYNGEE. The CDR3 runs to 18 residues. V dropped 4 bases and J dropped 6; count of bases not matched to a gene: 10. The chain's CDR3 is CASSSMGLAGGPGNEQFF. CDR3 DNA: TGTGCCAGCAGCTCCATGGGACTAGCGGGGGGGCCAGGCAATGAGCAGTTCTTC.

V usage is TRBV28 and J usage is TRBJ2-1; TRBD2 matches at 13 bases. Germline V gene data show CDR1 as MDHEN and CDR2 as SYDVKM. The V segment lost 2 bases and the J segment 10 bases; nucleotides outside the gene matches: 5. The length of the CDR3 is 15 residues. In DNA, the CDR3 is TGTGCCAGCAGTTTAACGGGACTAGCGGGGTTCGAGCAGTTCTTC. It yields the protein CASSLTGLAGFEQFF.

With respect to this clone: Other DNA sequences in the sample encode the same CDR3. This chain uses TRBV7-8 with TRBJ1-1, with D possibly being TRBD1 (5 bases). Trimming removed 2 bases at V and 4 bases at J, with 11 bases between. CDR3 length equals 14 residues. Germline CDR1 SGHVS, CDR2 FQNEAQ. The CDR3 region has the DNA TGTGCCAGCAGCTTAAAACAGGCGCTCACTGAAGCTTTCTTT. Translating gives CASSLKQALTEAFF.

The V gene is TRBV7-2, the J gene TRBJ2-3; TRBD2 agrees at 8 bases. V shed 5 bases, J shed 6 bases, and the junction held 13 bases outside the gene matches. The CDR3 sequence is 16 residues long. CDR1 and CDR2 (germline): SGHTA, FQGNSA. CDR3 amino acids: CASSPIGSGKADTQYF. The CDR3 region has the DNA TGTGCCAGCAGCCCCATTGGTAGCGGGAAAGCGGATACGCAGTATTTT.

CDR3 protein: CASSYGGLAGEATQYF. DNA for the CDR3: TGTGCCAGCAGCTACGGCGGCCTAGCGGGAGAAGCTACGCAGTATTTT. The chain carries TRBV11-2 and TRBJ2-3; TRBD2 agrees at 10 bases. The ends lost 4 bases at V and 8 bases at J; junction bases unmatched: 12. Germline V CDR1 and CDR2: SGHAT, FQNNGV. This CDR3 spans 16 amino acids.

This clone was detected a few times. This chain joins TRBV5-1 and TRBJ2-2; 9 bases match TRBD1. V gave up 4 bases and J gave up 4 bases; unmatched junction bases: 8. Germline CDR1 SGHRS, CDR2 YFSETQ. The CDR3 spans 16 residues. The CDR3 protein is CASSPGTGRRTGELFF. DNA for the CDR3: TGCGCCAGCAGCCCCGGGACAGGGAGGCGCACCGGGGAGCTGTTTTTT.

A few counts support this clone. This sequence joins TRBV18 and TRBJ1-6; D perhaps matches TRBD1 (5 bases). The length of the CDR3 is 14 residues. With 8 bases removed from V and 7 bases from J, the gap between germline ends came to 15 bases. Germline V gene sequence: CDR1 KGHSH, CDR2 LQKENI. For the CDR3, the DNA is TGTGCCAGCACGCCCGAGACAGCCAATTCACCCCTCCACTTT. Its protein is CASTPETANSPLHF.

This sequence joins TRBV15 and TRBJ2-3; tentatively, D is TRBD2 (5 bases). In germline, CDR1 is LNHNV, CDR2 YYDKDF (reference sequence). V dropped 1 base and J dropped 4 bases, with 9 bases sitting between them. The length of the CDR3 is 14 residues. CDR3 nucleotide sequence: TGTGCCACCAGCAGAGGAGCTAGCCCAGATACGCAGTATTTT. Translation gives CATSRGASPDTQYF. Full variable domain (remainder filled in from reference TRBV15 and TRBJ2-3): DAMVIQNPRYQVTQFGKPVTLSCSQTLNHNVMYWYQQKSSQAPKLLFHYYDKDFNNEADTPDNFQSRRPNTSFCFLDIRSPGLGDTAMYLCATSRGASPDTQYFGPGTRLTVL.

The rearrangement joins TRBV2 to TRBJ1-6; 8 positions match TRBD1. Trimming took 4 bases from V and 12 from J; bases not matched to a gene: 5. This CDR3 is built from 13 residues. Germline CDR1 reads SNHLY; CDR2 reads FYNNEI. CDR3 sequence (DNA): TGTGCCAGCAGTGTCGACAGGGGTAAACCCCTCCACTTT. This gives the protein CASSVDRGKPLHF.

The CDR3 nucleotides read TGCGCCAGCAGCTTGCCTAGCGGGGGAAAGACCCAGTACTTC. Translated, it gives CASSLPSGGKTQYF. V is TRBV5-1 and J is TRBJ2-5; 10 nucleotides align to TRBD2. The CDR3 extends over 14 amino acids. J was trimmed by 6 bases and V by 1 base; bases with no gene match: 3. CDR1 and CDR2 from the germline V gene are SGHRS and YFSETQ.

This clone was observed a few times. The rearrangement links TRBV30 to TRBJ2-7; 9 nucleotides agree with TRBD2. The CDR3 runs 17 residues. Trimming took 3 bases from V and 2 from J; bases not matched to a gene: 14. Germline V gene lookup returns CDR1 GTSNPN and CDR2 SVGIG (reference sequence). CDR3 residues: CAWRFDRLAGQPYEQYF. The CDR3 DNA reads TGTGCCTGGAGGTTTGATCGGCTAGCGGGACAACCCTACGAGCAGTACTTC.

V usage is TRBV13 and J usage is TRBJ2-7; 8 nucleotides agree with TRBD1. From germline, CDR1 is PRHDT and CDR2 FYEKMQ (reference sequence). The CDR3 runs 13 residues. The J segment lost 4 bases and the V segment lost 3 bases, leaving 2 bases of the junction unmatched. CDR3 loop: CASSFRQGYEQYF. In nucleotides, the CDR3 is TGTGCCAGCAGCTTTCGACAGGGGTACGAGCAGTACTTC.

This chain connects TRBV29-1 to TRBJ2-2, with 8 nucleotides matching TRBD1. Germline assignment: CDR1 SQVTM and CDR2 ANQGSEA. V lost 6 bases and J lost 2; bases outside the gene matches: 5. The CDR3 is 14 residues long. The DNA for the CDR3 is TGCAGCGTCCACAGGGGGAGTAACACCGGGGAGCTGTTTTTT. Protein: CSVHRGSNTGELFF.

The rearrangement uses TRBV6-6 and TRBJ1-5; D not resolved. The CDR3 has 13 residues. The V and J ends lost 4 bases and 3 bases respectively, with 7 bases between them. The germline gives CDR1 MNHNY, CDR2 SVGAGI (reference sequence). CDR3 nucleotides: TGTGCCAGCAGTTCAGGTAACAATCAGCCCCAGCATTTT. Translating it yields CASSSGNNQPQHF.

The rearrangement joins TRBV29-1 to TRBJ2-3; D perhaps matches TRBD1 (5 bases). Germline lookup yields CDR1 SQVTM and CDR2 ANQGSEA. The CDR3 spans 13 residues. V dropped 4 bases and J dropped 2 bases, with 10 bases sitting between them. The chain's CDR3 is CSVATGVTDTQYF. CDR3 coding DNA: TGCAGCGTTGCTACAGGAGTCACAGATACGCAGTATTTT.

The rearrangement uses TRBV6-5 and TRBJ2-7; 7 nucleotides agree with TRBD2. Germline values: CDR1 MNHEY, CDR2 SVGAGI. The CDR3 sequence is 16 residues long. The ends lost 0 bases at V and 12 bases at J; junction bases unmatched: 17. The DNA of the CDR3 is TGTGCCAGCAGTTACTCGAAAGGTACGGGAGGTTCGGTGCGGTACTTC. This sequence encodes CASSYSKGTGGSVRYF.

The rearrangement uses TRBV6-5 and TRBJ2-3; 9 bases agree with TRBD2. CDR1 is MNHEY, CDR2 SVGAGI, per germline. With V trimmed by 2 bases and J by 4 bases, 4 bases remained unmatched. CDR3 length: 15 amino acids. CDR3 region: CASSYVAGGPDTQYF. Written as DNA, the CDR3 is TGTGCCAGCAGTTACGTGGCGGGGGGGCCAGATACGCAGTATTTT.

This clone was picked up one time. This chain joins TRBV30 and TRBJ2-7; D perhaps matches TRBD2 (6 bases). Trimming removed 5 bases from V and 9 bases from J, with 14 bases in between. Germline loops: CDR1 GTSNPN, CDR2 SVGIG (reference sequence). The CDR3 spans 11 residues. CDR3 amino acids: CAWGGIKGQYF. The CDR3 coding sequence is TGTGCCTGGGGAGGGATCAAGGGGCAGTACTTC.

This chain joins TRBV2 and TRBJ2-1, with 8 bases aligning to TRBD2. Losses at the gene ends were 7 bases for V and 5 bases for J; bases not matched to a gene: 7. This CDR3 is built from 14 residues. Germline CDR1 reads SNHLY; CDR2 reads FYNNEI. The chain's CDR3 is CASTERELHNEQFF. The CDR3 DNA sequence: TGTGCCAGCACTGAGCGGGAGCTACACAATGAGCAGTTCTTC.

V gene TRBV7-9 combines with J gene TRBJ1-5; 8 nucleotides line up with TRBD1. V was pared by 6 bases and J by 7 bases, with 5 bases of the junction left unmatched. The CDR3 is 13 residues long. Per germline, CDR1 SEHNR and CDR2 FQNEAQ (reference sequence). CDR3 sequence reads: CASSPDRVQPQHF. CDR3 DNA: TGTGCCAGCAGTCCGGACAGGGTCCAGCCCCAGCATTTT.

This chain uses TRBV2 with TRBJ2-1, with TRBD2 as a possible D gene (5 bases). Trimming removed 9 bases at V and 0 bases at J, with 15 bases between. Germline CDR1 reads SNHLY; CDR2 reads FYNNEI. This CDR3 is 15 amino acids long. The CDR3 reads CASTDPGSSYNEQFF. The CDR3 bases are TGTGCCAGTACGGACCCTGGGAGCTCCTACAATGAGCAGTTCTTC.

The J gene is TRBJ2-1, the V gene TRBV6-6, with no clear D. The CDR3 has 13 amino acids. Germline V CDR1 and CDR2: MNHNY, SVGAGI (reference sequence). The V and J ends lost 6 bases and 0 bases respectively, with 6 bases between them. CDR3 nucleotide sequence: TGTGCCAGCAGGCCCAGCTCCTACAATGAGCAGTTCTTC. Its protein product is CASRPSSYNEQFF.